These 14 T cell receptor beta chains share one sample of origin, sequenced in a study of technical replicates of blood from several donors. Profiled with immunoSEQ multiplex PCR; TCRdb holds only in-frame clones, not every one. The sample shows 60,000 to 65,000 clones, 80% to 95% of them seen only once. The sample taken for sequencing was PBMCs. These receptors all come from a human donor in good health. Some clones in this sample may be carry-over from other donors' samples.

The V and J genes are TRBV10-3 and TRBJ2-2, with TRBD2 matching 7 bases. Germline CDR1 and CDR2: ENHRY and SYGVKD. J was trimmed by 4 bases and V by 8 bases; bases with no gene match: 4. This CDR3 has 13 amino acids. CDR3 protein: CAIASGGTGELFF. The CDR3, as DNA: TGTGCCATCGCATCGGGAGGCACCGGGGAGCTGTTTTTT.

The chain uses TRBV5-5 and TRBJ1-1; 8 nucleotides line up with TRBD1. The CDR3 sequence is 13 residues long. Germline V CDR1 and CDR2: SGHKS, YYEKEE (reference sequence). J was trimmed by 6 bases and V by 3 bases; bases with no gene match: 4. CDR3 DNA sequence: TGTGCCAGCAGCTCGGGACAGGCCTCTGAAGCTTTCTTT. It specifies CASSSGQASEAFF.

The V call is TRBV4-3, the J call TRBJ2-7, with D maybe TRBD2 (6 bases). Trimming left V 1 base short and J 0 bases short, with 10 bases between. CDR1 LGHNA and CDR2 YSLEER come from the germline V gene. The CDR3 contains 15 residues. The chain's CDR3 is CASSQGRGLSYEQYF. DNA for the CDR3: TGCGCCAGCAGCCAAGGGAGGGGCCTCTCCTACGAGCAGTACTTC.

CDR3 residues: CASSWTTSSYEQYF. CDR3 in DNA: TGTGCCAGCAGCTGGACTACGAGCTCCTACGAGCAGTACTTC. This chain links TRBV7-9 with TRBJ2-7, with D possibly TRBD2 on 6 matching bases. The CDR3 is made up of 14 amino acids. Trimming stripped 4 bases from V and 0 bases from J, with 10 bases between. CDR1 is SEHNR and CDR2 is FQNEAQ in the germline V gene (reference sequence).

The gene calls are TRBV6-6 and TRBJ2-3; no definite D call. Trimming took off 3 bases at V and 9 bases at J, with 10 bases between the two ends. The CDR3 is 12 residues long. Germline CDR1 MNHNY, CDR2 SVGAGI (reference sequence). The DNA for the CDR3 is TGTGCCAGCAGTTATTCAAGTGAGACGCAGTATTTT. Translating it yields CASSYSSETQYF.

This sequence joins TRBV19 and TRBJ2-7; maybe TRBD2 (6 bases). V was clipped by 5 bases and J by 1 base, with 9 bases between them. There are 13 residues in the CDR3. Germline V gives CDR1 LNHDA, CDR2 SQIVND (reference sequence). The CDR3 DNA reads as TGTGCCAGTAGTCCCCGGGGGTCCTACGAGCAGTACTTC. Translating gives CASSPRGSYEQYF. Full variable domain (missing parts from reference TRBV19 and TRBJ2-7): DGGITQSPKYLFRKEGQNVTLSCEQNLNHDAMYWYRQDPGQGLRLIYYSQIVNDFQKGDIAEGYSVSREKKESFPLTVTSAQKNPTAFYLCASSPRGSYEQYFGPGTRLTVT.

This chain joins TRBV9 and TRBJ2-3; a weak D match, TRBD2 (5 bases). The CDR3 is 13 amino acids. The germline CDR1 and CDR2 sequences are SGDLS and YYNGEE. Trimming stripped 0 bases from V and 6 bases from J, with 8 bases between. The CDR3 DNA is TGTGCCAGCAGCGTAGATGAGGGCGATACGCAGTATTTT. It encodes CASSVDEGDTQYF.

The gene calls are TRBV5-1 and TRBJ1-1; D is perhaps TRBD1 (6 bases). This CDR3 comprises 14 residues. V shed 4 bases and J shed 0 bases, with 10 bases lying between them. Germline V lookup: CDR1 SGHRS, CDR2 YFSETQ. DNA of the CDR3: TGCGCCAGCAGCACACAGGGTATGAACACTGAAGCTTTCTTT. Protein sequence: CASSTQGMNTEAFF.

The chain employs TRBV7-9 and TRBJ1-1; 8 nucleotides agree with TRBD1. From germline, CDR1 is SEHNR and CDR2 FQNEAQ (reference sequence). This CDR3 is 14 amino acids long. V was pared by 5 bases and J by 4 bases, with 6 bases of the junction left unmatched. CDR3 sequence (DNA): TGTGCCAGCAGCACCCAGGGGGCGAGCACTGAAGCTTTCTTT. It yields the protein CASSTQGASTEAFF.

J is TRBJ2-4 and V is TRBV5-1, with 10 positions matching TRBD2. Germline V gene lookup returns CDR1 SGHRS and CDR2 YFSETQ. V lost 1 base and J lost 8; bases outside the gene matches: 6. This CDR3 region has 15 residues. CDR3 region: CASSLSGRAGDIQYF. DNA for the CDR3: TGCGCCAGCAGCTTGAGCGGGAGGGCCGGAGACATTCAGTACTTC.

A remark on this clone: Other DNA variants within this sample encode the same CDR3. This chain uses TRBV5-1 with TRBJ2-2; 8 nucleotides agree with TRBD2. From germline, CDR1 is SGHRS and CDR2 YFSETQ. The junction had 5 bases not matched to a gene; V was cut back by 2 bases and J by 5 bases. This CDR3 region has 15 residues. Here the CDR3 reads CASSFLAGSTGELFF. In nucleotides, the CDR3 is TGCGCCAGCAGCTTCTTAGCGGGAAGTACCGGGGAGCTGTTTTTT.

This clone occurred once. The DNA of the CDR3 is TGTGCCAGCAGTGAAGGGACAGGGAGAACATGGCGGCAGTACTTC. Translating gives CASSEGTGRTWRQYF. The chain recombines TRBV6-1 with TRBJ2-7; 8 nucleotides agree with TRBD1. The V gene end was trimmed by 1 base and the J gene end by 9 bases; junction bases not matched to a gene: 11. In germline, CDR1 is MNHNS, CDR2 SASEGT. The length of the CDR3 is 15 residues.

The chain couples TRBV4-3 to TRBJ2-5; 14 nucleotides match TRBD2. Germline V gene data show CDR1 as LGHNA and CDR2 as YSLEER. CDR3 length: 17 residues. Trimming at V came to 0 bases and at J to 3 bases, leaving 3 bases not matched to a gene. CDR3 bases: TGCGCCAGCAGCCAAGACCCGGGACTAGCGGGAGAAGAGACCCAGTACTTC. Translated: CASSQDPGLAGEETQYF.

The rearrangement joins TRBV15 to TRBJ2-7, with 7 bases identical to TRBD2. This CDR3 is built from 15 residues. The germline V gene has CDR1 LNHNV and CDR2 YYDKDF (reference sequence). The J segment lost 0 bases and the V segment lost 3 bases, leaving 5 bases of the junction unmatched. The CDR3 reads CATSRERGTSYEQYF. The CDR3 nucleotides read TGTGCCACCAGCAGGGAGCGGGGTACCTCCTACGAGCAGTACTTC.